A selection of T cell receptor beta chains follows, all from one sample in a study of cytomegalovirus exposure and HLA in healthy donors. Profiling relied on immunoSEQ multiplex PCR, and the TCRdb table lists in-frame clones only, not all of them. Of tens of thousands of clones in the sample, around 78% were seen once. Material: PBMCs. The receptors derive from a man between 45 and 60 years old in good health and CMV-seronegative. CDR3s include the opening cysteine and the closing phenylalanine or tryptophan. The order of the fields is D gene, clone size, V gene, J gene, CDR3 DNA, CDR3 protein. D genes are given only for firm matches. The size field is filled for only some rows; it gives once, few, many or a size class.

d_gene: .; abundance: few; v_gene: TRBV7-9; j_gene: TRBJ2-7; CDR3nt: TGTGCCAGCAGCTCTACAGTGGCGGCGGGGGAGCAGTACTTC; CDR3aa: CASSSTVAAGEQYF
d_gene: TRBD2; abundance: .; v_gene: TRBV28; j_gene: TRBJ2-7; CDR3nt: TGTGCCAGCAGTCCTCGGACTAGCGGGAGTCTCTACGAGCAGTACTTC; CDR3aa: CASSPRTSGSLYEQYF
d_gene: .; abundance: .; v_gene: TRBV2; j_gene: TRBJ2-5; CDR3nt: TGTGCCAGCCTGGGGGCCTACTCACAAGAGACCCAGTACTTC; CDR3aa: CASLGAYSQETQYF
d_gene: .; abundance: .; v_gene: TRBV7-8; j_gene: TRBJ2-7; CDR3nt: TGTGCCAGCAGCTCAGAGGGCGCGGCTGTGTCCTACGAGCAGTACTTC; CDR3aa: CASSSEGAAVSYEQYF
d_gene: .; abundance: .; v_gene: TRBV5-6; j_gene: TRBJ2-7; CDR3nt: TGTGCCAGCAGCTTGGCCGACGAGCAGTACTTC; CDR3aa: CASSLADEQYF
d_gene: TRBD1; abundance: .; v_gene: TRBV7-2; j_gene: TRBJ2-1; CDR3nt: TGTGCCAGCAGCGCGGACAGGGCGCGCTACAATGAGCAGTTCTTC; CDR3aa: CASSADRARYNEQFF
d_gene: TRBD1; abundance: few; v_gene: TRBV5-6; j_gene: TRBJ1-1; CDR3nt: TGTGCCAGCAGCTTTGGGACAGGGGGCAGGAACACTGAAGCTTTCTTT; CDR3aa: CASSFGTGGRNTEAFF
d_gene: .; abundance: .; v_gene: TRBV7-2; j_gene: TRBJ2-2; CDR3nt: TGTGCCAGCAGCCCCCGACAGGTCTACGGGGAGCTGTTTTTT; CDR3aa: CASSPRQVYGELFF
d_gene: .; abundance: .; v_gene: TRBV7-9; j_gene: TRBJ2-7; CDR3nt: TGTGCCAGCAGCCAGACAGTCCTGGAGCAGTACTTC; CDR3aa: CASSQTVLEQYF
d_gene: .; abundance: .; v_gene: TRBV19; j_gene: TRBJ2-2; CDR3nt: TGTGCCAGTAGTATAGATCGTCGCGAAGCCGGGGAGCTGTTTTTT; CDR3aa: CASSIDRREAGELFF
d_gene: .; abundance: .; v_gene: TRBV7-9; j_gene: TRBJ2-1; CDR3nt: TGTGCCAGCAGCTTGTCCGCAGGCGAGCAGTTCTTC; CDR3aa: CASSLSAGEQFF
d_gene: .; abundance: .; v_gene: TRBV6-5; j_gene: TRBJ2-7; CDR3nt: TGTGCCAGCAGTTACTCGCTCGGAGTCTACGAGCAGTACTTC; CDR3aa: CASSYSLGVYEQYF
d_gene: .; abundance: .; v_gene: TRBV6-6; j_gene: TRBJ2-7; CDR3nt: TGTGCCAGCAGACAGGTTCCTTCCTACGAGCAGTACTTC; CDR3aa: CASRQVPSYEQYF
d_gene: TRBD1; abundance: .; v_gene: TRBV27; j_gene: TRBJ1-1; CDR3nt: TGTGCCAGCAAACCAGGGGTAGGGCAGGGGGGCACTGAAGCTTTCTTT; CDR3aa: CASKPGVGQGGTEAFF
d_gene: .; abundance: .; v_gene: TRBV30; j_gene: TRBJ1-1; CDR3nt: TGTGCCTGGAGTGTGGTCGGGGGAAGAGCTTTCTTT; CDR3aa: CAWSVVGGRAFF
d_gene: .; abundance: .; v_gene: TRBV30; j_gene: TRBJ2-4; CDR3nt: TGTGCCTGGAGTGTATTCCAGCGGAAAAACATTCAGTACTTC; CDR3aa: CAWSVFQRKNIQYF
d_gene: TRBD1; abundance: .; v_gene: TRBV2; j_gene: TRBJ1-2; CDR3nt: TGTGCCACCCGGGACAGGGGTGGCTACACCTTC; CDR3aa: CATRDRGGYTF
d_gene: .; abundance: .; v_gene: TRBV4-1; j_gene: TRBJ2-3; CDR3nt: TGCGCCAGCAGCCAAGACGGCGCAGGGTTTTCTGATACGCAGTATTTT; CDR3aa: CASSQDGAGFSDTQYF
d_gene: .; abundance: .; v_gene: TRBV5-1; j_gene: TRBJ1-2; CDR3nt: TGCGCCAGCAGCTCACCGTCAGGGTCGGGCTACACCTTC; CDR3aa: CASSSPSGSGYTF
d_gene: TRBD2; abundance: .; v_gene: TRBV28; j_gene: TRBJ2-7; CDR3nt: TGTGCCAGCAGTTTCGGGACTAGCGGGAGGGCCCTGGGGTTC; CDR3aa: CASSFGTSGRALGF
d_gene: .; abundance: .; v_gene: TRBV10-1; j_gene: TRBJ1-2; CDR3nt: TGCGCCAGCAGTGAGTCTGGGGCATATGGCTACACCTTC; CDR3aa: CASSESGAYGYTF
d_gene: .; abundance: .; v_gene: TRBV2; j_gene: TRBJ2-6; CDR3nt: TGTGCCAGCAGTACCCGCAGGGGGGCTGGTTCCAACGTCCTGACTTTC; CDR3aa: CASSTRRGAGSNVLTF
d_gene: .; abundance: .; v_gene: TRBV7-2; j_gene: TRBJ2-1; CDR3nt: TGTGCCAGCAGCGAAGGGGCCTATACCTACAATGAGCAGTTCTTC; CDR3aa: CASSEGAYTYNEQFF
d_gene: .; abundance: once; v_gene: TRBV27; j_gene: TRBJ2-7; CDR3nt: TGTGCCAGCAGTTTCGGGGGTGGAACCTACGAGCAGTACTTC; CDR3aa: CASSFGGGTYEQYF
d_gene: .; abundance: .; v_gene: TRBV27; j_gene: TRBJ2-7; CDR3nt: TGTGCCCTAGCGATCGAGCAGTACTTC; CDR3aa: CALAIEQYF
d_gene: TRBD1; abundance: .; v_gene: TRBV7-9; j_gene: TRBJ1-1; CDR3nt: TGTGCCAGCAGCCTAGGGGGACAGCACGAGCAAGCTTTCTTT; CDR3aa: CASSLGGQHEQAFF
d_gene: TRBD1; abundance: few; v_gene: TRBV7-2; j_gene: TRBJ1-1; CDR3nt: TGTGCCAGCAGCCCCAAGACAGGGACTGAAGCTTTCTTT; CDR3aa: CASSPKTGTEAFF
d_gene: TRBD2; abundance: .; v_gene: TRBV2; j_gene: TRBJ2-3; CDR3nt: TGTGCCAGCAGTTGGACTAGCGGGAGGGCCACGCAGTATTTT; CDR3aa: CASSWTSGRATQYF
d_gene: .; abundance: few; v_gene: TRBV7-2; j_gene: TRBJ2-7; CDR3nt: TGTGCCAGCAGCTTACCCAGGGCCTCCTACGAGCAGTACTTC; CDR3aa: CASSLPRASYEQYF
d_gene: TRBD1; abundance: .; v_gene: TRBV12-5; j_gene: TRBJ2-3; CDR3nt: TGTGCTAGTGGTTTGGGCGGACAGGGAGGCGATACGCAGTATTTT; CDR3aa: CASGLGGQGGDTQYF